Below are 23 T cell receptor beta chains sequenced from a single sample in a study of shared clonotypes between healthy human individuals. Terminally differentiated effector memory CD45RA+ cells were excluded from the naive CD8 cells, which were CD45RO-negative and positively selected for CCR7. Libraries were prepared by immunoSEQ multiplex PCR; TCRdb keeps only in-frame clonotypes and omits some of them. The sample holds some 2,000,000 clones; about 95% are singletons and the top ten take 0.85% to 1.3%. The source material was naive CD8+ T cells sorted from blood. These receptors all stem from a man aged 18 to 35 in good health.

The DNA for the CDR3 is TGTGCCAGCAGTTACTCGACACTAGCGGGGACCTCCTACTTC. This translates into CASSYSTLAGTSYF. V and J are TRBV6-6 and TRBJ2-7; TRBD2 agrees at 10 bases. Germline CDR1 is MNHNY and CDR2 is SVGAGI (reference sequence). The junction had 9 bases not matched to a gene; V was cut back by 0 bases and J by 13 bases. The CDR3 extends over 14 amino acids.

The CDR3 nucleotides are TGCGCCAGCAGAAAACAATACGAGCAGTACTTC. Translated: CASRKQYEQYF. This sequence joins TRBV10-2 and TRBJ2-7; D is undetermined. CDR3 length equals 11 residues. Trimming pared 6 bases from V and 4 bases from J, leaving 7 bases between. Looked up from germline, CDR1 is WSHSY and CDR2 is SAAADI.

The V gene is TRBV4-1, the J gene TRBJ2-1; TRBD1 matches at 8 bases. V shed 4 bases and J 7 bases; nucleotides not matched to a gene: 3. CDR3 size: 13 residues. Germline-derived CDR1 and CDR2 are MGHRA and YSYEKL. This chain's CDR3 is CASSPNRGNEQFF. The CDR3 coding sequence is TGCGCCAGCAGCCCTAACAGGGGGAATGAGCAGTTCTTC.

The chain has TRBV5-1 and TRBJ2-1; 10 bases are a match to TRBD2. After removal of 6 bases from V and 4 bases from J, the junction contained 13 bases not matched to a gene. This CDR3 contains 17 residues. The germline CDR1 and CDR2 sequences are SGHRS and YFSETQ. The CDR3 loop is CASTHKSSGGRYNEQFF. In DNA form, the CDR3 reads TGCGCCAGCACCCACAAATCTAGCGGGGGACGTTACAATGAGCAGTTCTTC.

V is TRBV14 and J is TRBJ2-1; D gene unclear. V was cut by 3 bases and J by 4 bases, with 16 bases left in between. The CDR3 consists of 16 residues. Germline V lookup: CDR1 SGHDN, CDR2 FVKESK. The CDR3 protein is CASSHLTFGGYNEQFF. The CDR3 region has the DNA TGTGCCAGCAGCCATCTGACCTTCGGCGGATACAATGAGCAGTTCTTC.

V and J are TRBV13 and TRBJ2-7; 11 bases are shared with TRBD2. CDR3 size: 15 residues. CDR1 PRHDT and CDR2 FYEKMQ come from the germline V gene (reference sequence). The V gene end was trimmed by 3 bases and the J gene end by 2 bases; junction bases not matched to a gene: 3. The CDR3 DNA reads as TGTGCCAGCAGCTTGGGGACTAGCGGCCCCTACGAGCAGTACTTC. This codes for CASSLGTSGPYEQYF.

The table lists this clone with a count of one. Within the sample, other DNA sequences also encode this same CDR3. This CDR3 is CASSFREGGTEAFF. CDR3 DNA sequence: TGTGCCAGCAGTTTCCGGGAGGGGGGAACTGAAGCTTTCTTT. The chain carries TRBV6-5 and TRBJ1-1, with D perhaps TRBD1 (6 bases). V was clipped by 4 bases and J by 5 bases, with 14 bases between them. Germline values: CDR1 MNHEY, CDR2 SVGAGI. The CDR3 totals 14 residues.

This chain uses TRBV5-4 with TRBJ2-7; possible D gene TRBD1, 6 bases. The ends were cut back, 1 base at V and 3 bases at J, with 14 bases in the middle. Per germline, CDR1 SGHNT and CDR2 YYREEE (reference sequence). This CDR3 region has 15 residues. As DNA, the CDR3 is TGTGCCAGCAGCTTGTCTTCGGGACAAGGCTACGAGCAGTACTTC. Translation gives CASSLSSGQGYEQYF.

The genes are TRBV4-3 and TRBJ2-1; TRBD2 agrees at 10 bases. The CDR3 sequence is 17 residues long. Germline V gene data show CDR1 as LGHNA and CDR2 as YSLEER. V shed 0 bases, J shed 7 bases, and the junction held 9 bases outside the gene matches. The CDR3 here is CASSQDWASGSANEQFF. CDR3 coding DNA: TGCGCCAGCAGCCAAGATTGGGCTAGCGGGAGCGCTAATGAGCAGTTCTTC.

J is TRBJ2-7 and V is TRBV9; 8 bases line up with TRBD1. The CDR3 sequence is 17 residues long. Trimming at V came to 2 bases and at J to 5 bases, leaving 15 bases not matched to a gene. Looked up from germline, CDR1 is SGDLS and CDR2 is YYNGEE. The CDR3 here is CASSVRPLAGGLHEQYF. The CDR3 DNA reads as TGTGCCAGCAGCGTCCGACCTTTGGCAGGGGGCCTCCACGAGCAGTACTTC.

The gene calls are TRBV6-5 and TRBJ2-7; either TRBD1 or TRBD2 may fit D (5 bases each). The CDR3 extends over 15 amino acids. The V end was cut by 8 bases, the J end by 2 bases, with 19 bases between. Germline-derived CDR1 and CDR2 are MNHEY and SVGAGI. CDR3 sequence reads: CASSPPGDPPYEQYF. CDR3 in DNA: TGTGCCAGCTCCCCCCCCGGGGACCCGCCCTACGAGCAGTACTTC.

CDR3 region: CASNERGNYGYTF. In DNA, the CDR3 is TGTGCCAGCAACGAACGGGGGAACTATGGCTACACCTTC. The chain joins TRBV6-1 to TRBJ1-2; a possible D gene is TRBD1 (5 bases). CDR3 size: 13 residues. Germline assignment: CDR1 MNHNS and CDR2 SASEGT. Trimming shortened V by 7 bases and J by 2 bases, and 11 bases separated the two germline ends.

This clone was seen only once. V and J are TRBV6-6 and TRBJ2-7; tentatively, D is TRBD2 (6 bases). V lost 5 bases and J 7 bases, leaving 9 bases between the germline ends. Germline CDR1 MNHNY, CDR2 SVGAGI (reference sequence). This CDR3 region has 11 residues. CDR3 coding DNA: TGTGCCAGCAGTAACCTAGCGGAGCAGTACTTC. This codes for CASSNLAEQYF.

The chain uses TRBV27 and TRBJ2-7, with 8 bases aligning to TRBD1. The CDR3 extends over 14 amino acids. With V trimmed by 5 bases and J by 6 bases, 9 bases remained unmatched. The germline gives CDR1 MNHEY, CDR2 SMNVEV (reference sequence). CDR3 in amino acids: CASSETSGGIEQYF. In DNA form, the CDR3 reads TGTGCCAGCAGTGAAACCTCAGGGGGCATCGAGCAGTACTTC.

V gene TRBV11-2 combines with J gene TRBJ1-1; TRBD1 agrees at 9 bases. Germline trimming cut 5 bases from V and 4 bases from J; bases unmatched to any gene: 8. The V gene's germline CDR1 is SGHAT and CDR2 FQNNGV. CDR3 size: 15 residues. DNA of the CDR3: TGTGCCAGCAGCAACTCGGGACAGGGCCGCACTGAAGCTTTCTTT. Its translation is CASSNSGQGRTEAFF. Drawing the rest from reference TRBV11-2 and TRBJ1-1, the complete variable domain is EAGVAQSPRYKIIEKRQSVAFWCNPISGHATLYWYQQILGQGPKLLIQFQNNGVVDDSQLPKDRFSAERLKGVDSTLKIQPAKLEDSAVYLCASSNSGQGRTEAFFGQGTRLTVV.

The DNA of the CDR3 is TGTGCCAGCAGCCCTCATGGAGGGGAGAGAGATACGCAGTATTTT. Residues: CASSPHGGERDTQYF. The chain combines TRBV7-9 with TRBJ2-3; TRBD2 is a possible D gene (6 bases). This CDR3 has 15 residues. V was shortened by 5 bases and J by 5 bases, with 17 bases between the two germline ends. Germline V gene sequence: CDR1 SEHNR, CDR2 FQNEAQ (reference sequence).

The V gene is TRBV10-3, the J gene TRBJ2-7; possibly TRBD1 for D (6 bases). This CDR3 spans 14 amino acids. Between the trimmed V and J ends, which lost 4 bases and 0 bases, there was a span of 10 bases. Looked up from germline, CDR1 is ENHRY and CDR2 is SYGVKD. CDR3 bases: TGTGCCATCAGTGGGAGACAGGACTCCTACGAGCAGTACTTC. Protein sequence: CAISGRQDSYEQYF.

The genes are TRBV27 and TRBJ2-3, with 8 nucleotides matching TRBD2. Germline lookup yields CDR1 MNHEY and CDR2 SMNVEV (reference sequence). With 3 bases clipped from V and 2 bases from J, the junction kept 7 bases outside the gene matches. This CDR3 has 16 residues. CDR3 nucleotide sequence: TGTGCCAGCAGTTTTCTGCTAGCGGGTTCCACAGATACGCAGTATTTT. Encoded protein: CASSFLLAGSTDTQYF.

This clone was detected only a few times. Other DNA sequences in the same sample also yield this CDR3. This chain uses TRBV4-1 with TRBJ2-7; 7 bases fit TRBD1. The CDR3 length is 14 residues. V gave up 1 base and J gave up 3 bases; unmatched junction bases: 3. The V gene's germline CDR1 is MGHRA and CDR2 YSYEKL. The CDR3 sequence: CASSQGQGDYEQYF. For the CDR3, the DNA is TGCGCCAGCAGCCAAGGGCAGGGGGACTACGAGCAGTACTTC.

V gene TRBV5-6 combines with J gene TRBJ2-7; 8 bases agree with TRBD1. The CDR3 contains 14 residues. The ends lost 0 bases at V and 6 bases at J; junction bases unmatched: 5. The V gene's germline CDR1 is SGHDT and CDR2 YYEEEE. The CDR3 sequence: CASSLDNRGSEQYF. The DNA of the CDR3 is TGTGCCAGCAGCTTGGATAACAGGGGGTCCGAGCAGTACTTC.

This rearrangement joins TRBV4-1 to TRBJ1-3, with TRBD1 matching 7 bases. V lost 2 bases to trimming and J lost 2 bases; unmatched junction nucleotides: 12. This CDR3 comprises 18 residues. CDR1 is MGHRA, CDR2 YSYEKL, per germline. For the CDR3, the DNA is TGCGCCAGCAGCCAAAGGGATATGACAGGGATGGCTGGAAACACCATATATTTT. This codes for CASSQRDMTGMAGNTIYF.

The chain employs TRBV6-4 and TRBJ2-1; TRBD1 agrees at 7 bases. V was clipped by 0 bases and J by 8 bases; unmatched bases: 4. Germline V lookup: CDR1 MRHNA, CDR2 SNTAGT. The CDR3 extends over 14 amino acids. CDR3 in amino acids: CASSDSNRGDEQFF. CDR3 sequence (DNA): TGTGCCAGCAGTGACTCTAACAGGGGAGATGAGCAGTTCTTC.

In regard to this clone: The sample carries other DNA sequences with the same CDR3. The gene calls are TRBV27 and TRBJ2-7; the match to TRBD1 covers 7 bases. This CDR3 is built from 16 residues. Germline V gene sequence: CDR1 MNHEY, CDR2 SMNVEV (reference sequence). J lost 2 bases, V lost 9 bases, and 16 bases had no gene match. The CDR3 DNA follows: TGTGCCAGTAGTCCATCGACCGGGACAGAGACCTACGAGCAGTACTTC. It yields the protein CASSPSTGTETYEQYF.